These 31 T cell receptor beta chains originate from one sample sequenced in a study of blood T cell repertoires in COVID-19. The repertoire was sequenced with immunoSEQ multiplex PCR; TCRdb's copy has only in-frame clones and lacks some. Of 100,000 or so clones listed, about 72% are singletons. Sequencing input: peripheral blood. These receptors were taken from a man in his sixties with active or convalescent COVID-19.

This chain's CDR3 is CATSRDRAYQETQYF. The DNA for the CDR3 is TGTGCCACCAGCAGGGACAGGGCGTACCAAGAGACCCAGTACTTC. The chain has TRBV15 and TRBJ2-5; 8 bases are a match to TRBD1. The germline V gene encodes CDR1 LNHNV and CDR2 YYDKDF (reference sequence). This CDR3 is built from 15 residues. The V and J ends lost 3 bases and 0 bases, in that order; junction bases with no gene match: 3.

This sequence joins TRBV6-2 or TRBV6-3 and TRBJ2-7, with D perhaps matching TRBD1 (5 bases). CDR1 and CDR2 from the germline V gene are MNHEY and SVGEGT. V shed 5 bases and J shed 0 bases, with 8 bases lying between them. This CDR3 region has 13 residues. CDR3 protein: CASSGDSSYEQYV. The CDR3 DNA sequence: TGTGCCAGCAGTGGCGACAGCTCCTACGAGCAGTACGTC.

This sequence joins TRBV6-1 and TRBJ2-7; 7 nucleotides match TRBD1. The V gene's germline CDR1 is MNHNS and CDR2 SASEGT. This CDR3 region has 13 residues. Trimming took 3 bases from V and 9 from J; bases not matched to a gene: 8. The CDR3 sequence: CASSDPNRGLQYF. The CDR3 region has the DNA TGTGCCAGCAGTGATCCTAACAGGGGCCTGCAGTACTTC.

This clone was counted a single time. The chain joins TRBV11-2 to TRBJ2-3; 8 bases fit TRBD2. The CDR3 runs to 16 residues. V was pared by 4 bases and J by 4 bases, with 10 bases of the junction left unmatched. Germline V CDR1 and CDR2: SGHAT, FQNNGV. CDR3 DNA: TGTGCCAGCAGCTCGACAGCGGGGGAGGCCCCAGATACGCAGTATTTT. Translating it yields CASSSTAGEAPDTQYF. The full variable domain, completed using reference TRBV11-2 and TRBJ2-3, is EAGVAQSPRYKIIEKRQSVAFWCNPISGHATLYWYQQILGQGPKLLIQFQNNGVVDDSQLPKDRFSAERLKGVDSTLKIQPAKLEDSAVYLCASSSTAGEAPDTQYFGPGTRLTVL.

J is TRBJ1-2 and V is TRBV14; TRBD1 matches 9 bases. There are 13 residues in the CDR3. Trimming at V came to 4 bases and at J to 7 bases, leaving 4 bases not matched to a gene. Germline V lookup: CDR1 SGHDN, CDR2 FVKESK. CDR3 sequence reads: CASSPGQGSGYTF. For the CDR3, the DNA is TGTGCCAGCAGCCCGGGACAGGGATCTGGCTACACCTTC.

The rearrangement links TRBV6-5 to TRBJ2-3; 8 nucleotides match TRBD1. J was trimmed by 5 bases and V by 7 bases; bases with no gene match: 11. Germline V CDR1 and CDR2: MNHEY, SVGAGI. The CDR3 runs 15 residues. The CDR3 reads CASISTQGAIDTQYF. The CDR3 DNA sequence: TGTGCCAGCATTAGTACTCAGGGGGCAATAGATACGCAGTATTTT.

The chain combines TRBV11-2 with TRBJ2-3; tentatively, D is TRBD2 (7 bases). Germline CDR1 and CDR2: SGHAT and FQNNGV. The CDR3 extends over 17 amino acids. The V gene lost 3 bases and the J gene lost 5 bases, with 21 bases spanning the gap. The CDR3 here is CASSFPRTGGGGDTQYF. CDR3 nucleotides: TGTGCCAGCAGCTTCCCACGTACGGGGGGCGGCGGAGATACGCAGTATTTT.

The chain couples TRBV2 to TRBJ2-3; TRBD2 matches at 8 bases. CDR3 size: 16 residues. The V gene end was trimmed by 6 bases and the J gene end by 1 base; junction bases not matched to a gene: 9. Germline-derived CDR1 and CDR2 are SNHLY and FYNNEI. CDR3 sequence reads: CASSFSGMRGTDTQYF. CDR3 bases: TGTGCCAGCAGCTTTAGCGGGATGCGTGGCACAGATACGCAGTATTTT.

The genes are TRBV28 and TRBJ1-5; tentative D call: TRBD1 (5 bases). Germline lookup yields CDR1 MDHEN and CDR2 SYDVKM. The CDR3 covers 12 residues. The V end lost 4 bases, the J end lost 9 bases, and 10 bases lay between the germline ends. CDR3 in amino acids: CASSSGLRPQHF. CDR3 bases: TGTGCCAGCAGTTCGGGACTTCGGCCCCAGCATTTT.

The J gene is TRBJ2-4, the V gene TRBV2, with 10 bases identical to TRBD1. The CDR3 has 13 amino acids. V was pared by 9 bases and J by 6 bases, with 5 bases of the junction left unmatched. Germline CDR1 SNHLY, CDR2 FYNNEI. The CDR3 region has the DNA TGTGCCAGTTCCCGGGACAGGGGAAACATTCAGTACTTC. It encodes CASSRDRGNIQYF.

The chain recombines TRBV2 with TRBJ2-1; no firm D call. Germline CDR1 and CDR2: SNHLY and FYNNEI. V was pared by 7 bases and J by 2 bases, with 15 bases between. This CDR3 is 15 amino acids long. CDR3 sequence (DNA): TGTGCCAGCACCCAAAGAGGCAGCGCCTACAATGAGCAGTTCTTC. Its protein is CASTQRGSAYNEQFF.

The chain combines TRBV7-9 with TRBJ1-1, with 12 bases identical to TRBD1. Germline trimming cut 5 bases from V and 3 bases from J; bases unmatched to any gene: 7. The CDR3 totals 16 residues. Germline assignment: CDR1 SEHNR and CDR2 FQNEAQ (reference sequence). DNA for the CDR3: TGTGCCAGCAGCGGCGGGACAGGGGGCGCAGACACTGAAGCTTTCTTT. Protein product: CASSGGTGGADTEAFF.

The gene calls are TRBV6-5 and TRBJ2-1; TRBD1 aligns across 9 bases. J was trimmed by 7 bases and V by 6 bases; bases with no gene match: 7. There are 14 residues in the CDR3. CDR1 and CDR2 (germline): MNHEY, SVGAGI. CDR3 in amino acids: CASRTGQGRNEQFF. In DNA, the CDR3 is TGTGCCAGCAGAACCGGACAGGGGAGGAATGAGCAGTTCTTC.

As DNA, the CDR3 is TGTGCCAGCAGAATCCCCGTGTCTGGGGCCAACGTCCTGACTTTC. Translating it yields CASRIPVSGANVLTF. The rearrangement uses TRBV2 and TRBJ2-6, with D unresolved. The CDR3 runs 15 residues. Trimming pared 6 bases from V and 1 base from J, leaving 10 bases between. Looked up from germline, CDR1 is SNHLY and CDR2 is FYNNEI.

The genes are TRBV3-1 (or the pseudogene TRBV3-2) and TRBJ1-6; the D is unclear. Trimming removed 4 bases at V and 7 bases at J, with 14 bases between. The CDR3 is made up of 15 amino acids. Germline CDR1 and CDR2: LGHDT and YNNKEL (reference sequence). The CDR3 sequence: CASSLGADLNSPLHF. DNA of the CDR3: TGTGCCAGCAGCCTCGGAGCGGACCTCAATTCACCCCTCCACTTT.

The gene calls are TRBV7-9 and TRBJ2-1; TRBD2 might be the D (5 bases). Germline V gene data show CDR1 as SEHNR and CDR2 as FQNEAQ (reference sequence). V was pared by 2 bases and J by 9 bases, with 11 bases between. The CDR3 is 13 residues long. The CDR3 region is CASSLTVSGEQFF. CDR3 sequence (DNA): TGTGCCAGCAGCTTAACGGTGAGCGGTGAGCAGTTCTTC. Drawing the rest from reference TRBV7-9 and TRBJ2-1, the complete variable domain is DTGVSQNPRHKITKRGQNVTFRCDPISEHNRLYWYRQTLGQGPEFLTYFQNEAQLEKSRLLSDRFSAERPKGSFSTLEIQRTEQGDSAMYLCASSLTVSGEQFFGPGTRLTVL.

A few counts support this clone. J is TRBJ2-3 and V is TRBV6-1; D is possibly TRBD2 (5 bases). The CDR3 consists of 13 residues. Trimming shortened V by 3 bases and J by 3 bases, and 7 bases separated the two germline ends. Germline V gene data show CDR1 as MNHNS and CDR2 as SASEGT. DNA for the CDR3: TGTGCCAGCAGTGACCCGGGGACAGATACGCAGTATTTT. Residues: CASSDPGTDTQYF.

V and J are TRBV3-1 (or the pseudogene TRBV3-2) and TRBJ2-2, with D unresolved. Germline-derived CDR1 and CDR2 are LGHDT and YNNKEL (reference sequence). The CDR3 sequence is 14 residues long. Trimming stripped 10 bases from V and 4 bases from J, with 16 bases between. The CDR3 DNA is TGTGCCACCTCTACCGCCAGGCGCACCGGGGAGCTGTTTTTT. This sequence encodes CATSTARRTGELFF.

The chain uses TRBV9 and TRBJ2-1; TRBD2 matches at 12 bases. Per the germline V gene, CDR1 is SGDLS and CDR2 is YYNGEE. This CDR3 comprises 14 residues. The trim removed 1 base at V and 9 bases at J, leaving 2 bases unmatched. Here the CDR3 DNA reads TGTGCCAGCAGCGTAACTAGCGGGAGGCGTGAGCAGTTCTTC. This sequence encodes CASSVTSGRREQFF.

This rearrangement joins TRBV20-1 to TRBJ2-1; possible D gene TRBD1, 5 bases. Germline V gives CDR1 DFQATT, CDR2 SNEGSKA (reference sequence). This CDR3 contains 12 residues. Deletions cut 3 bases from V and 8 bases from J, with 11 bases between. This chain's CDR3 is CSASDQGDEQFF. For the CDR3, the DNA is TGCAGTGCTAGTGACCAAGGGGATGAGCAGTTCTTC.

The genes are TRBV10-3 and TRBJ2-2, with TRBD2 matching over 9 bases. CDR1 and CDR2 from the germline V gene are ENHRY and SYGVKD. V lost 6 bases and J lost 1; bases outside the gene matches: 6. The CDR3 is 16 residues long. CDR3: CAIRSGLALNTGELFF. CDR3 DNA sequence: TGTGCCATCAGGAGCGGACTAGCGTTGAACACCGGGGAGCTGTTTTTT.

The genes are TRBV11-3 and TRBJ2-4; 12 nucleotides match TRBD1. The CDR3 sequence is 16 residues long. Losses at the gene ends were 1 base for V and 5 bases for J; bases not matched to a gene: 3. CDR1 is SGHNT, CDR2 YENEEA, per germline. In nucleotides, the CDR3 is TGTGCCAGCAGCTTAGCCGGGACAGGGGGCGAAAACATTCAGTACTTC. It specifies CASSLAGTGGENIQYF.

This chain uses TRBV2 with TRBJ2-4; no clear D gene. Trimming left V 6 bases short and J 0 bases short, with 9 bases between. The CDR3 contains 14 residues. Germline V CDR1 and CDR2: SNHLY, FYNNEI. The CDR3, as DNA: TGTGCCAGCAGGGAACACACAGCCAAAAACATTCAGTACTTC. Translating it yields CASREHTAKNIQYF. Filled out from reference TRBV2 and TRBJ2-4, the complete variable domain reads EPEVTQTPSHQVTQMGQEVILRCVPISNHLYFYWYRQILGQKVEFLVSFYNNEISEKSEIFDDQFSVERPDGSNFTLKIRSTKLEDSAMYFCASREHTAKNIQYFGAGTRLSVL.

The chain employs TRBV7-9 and TRBJ2-1; 8 positions agree with TRBD2. The CDR3 runs 15 residues. CDR1 and CDR2 from the germline V gene are SEHNR and FQNEAQ (reference sequence). J lost 1 base, V lost 7 bases, and 6 bases had no gene match. CDR3 in amino acids: CASIAGRVSYNEQFF. CDR3 DNA: TGTGCCAGCATAGCGGGGAGGGTATCCTACAATGAGCAGTTCTTC.

A few counts support this clone. CDR3 amino acids: CASSYSTGVGELFF. In nucleotides, the CDR3 is TGTGCCAGCAGTTATTCGACAGGGGTCGGGGAGCTGTTTTTT. The chain has TRBV6-6 and TRBJ2-2; 8 bases are shared with TRBD1. V dropped 3 bases and J dropped 7; count of bases not matched to a gene: 4. This CDR3 region has 14 residues. From germline, CDR1 is MNHNY and CDR2 SVGAGI (reference sequence).

V and J are TRBV14 and TRBJ1-4; 9 bases fit TRBD1. Per germline, CDR1 SGHDN and CDR2 FVKESK. CDR3 size: 15 residues. Trimming at V came to 1 base and at J to 5 bases, leaving 2 bases not matched to a gene. The CDR3 is CASSQGTGANEKLFF. The CDR3 DNA reads as TGTGCCAGCAGCCAAGGGACAGGGGCGAATGAAAAACTGTTTTTT.

The CDR3 nucleotides read TGTGCCAGCAGCTTGTTGGCAGAAGACTATGGCTACACCTTC. Translated, it gives CASSLLAEDYGYTF. The chain is built from TRBV7-8 and TRBJ1-2; no clear D gene. The germline CDR1 and CDR2 sequences are SGHVS and FQNEAQ. This CDR3 region has 14 residues. V was pared by 3 bases and J by 3 bases, with 11 bases between.

The rearrangement links TRBV10-3 to TRBJ2-1; 12 nucleotides line up with TRBD2. With V trimmed by 2 bases and J by 9 bases, 8 bases remained unmatched. CDR3 length equals 16 residues. Germline CDR1 and CDR2: ENHRY and SYGVKD. This CDR3 is CAISERTSGTRGEQFF. In DNA, the CDR3 is TGTGCCATCAGTGAGAGGACTAGCGGGACCCGGGGTGAGCAGTTCTTC.

In this sample, this clone turned up a few times. The V call is TRBV25-1, the J call TRBJ2-2, with 9 bases lining up with TRBD2. Germline assignment: CDR1 MGHDK and CDR2 SYGVNS. This CDR3 has 16 amino acids. V was pared by 1 base and J by 5 bases, with 5 bases of the junction left unmatched. The CDR3 DNA sequence: TGTGCCAGCAGTGAATCAGGGACTAGCAGGACCGGGGAGCTGTTTTTT. Translated, it gives CASSESGTSRTGELFF.

The chain employs TRBV14 and TRBJ2-3; D possibly corresponds to TRBD2 (6 bases). This CDR3 region has 16 residues. The V and J ends lost 4 bases and 3 bases respectively, with 17 bases between them. CDR1 is SGHDN, CDR2 FVKESK, per germline. The CDR3 DNA follows: TGTGCCAGCAGCCGAGCCAGCGGGTATCGTACAGATACGCAGTATTTT. This sequence encodes CASSRASGYRTDTQYF.

J is TRBJ1-5 and V is TRBV28; 7 positions match TRBD1. Unmatched junction bases numbered 11, after V lost 5 bases and J lost 7 bases. There are 15 residues in the CDR3. Germline V lookup: CDR1 MDHEN, CDR2 SYDVKM. The CDR3 region has the DNA TGTGCCAGCAGTGACCGGACAGGTGCCGTCCAGCCCCAGCATTTT. Encoded protein: CASSDRTGAVQPQHF. The full variable domain, completed using reference TRBV28 and TRBJ1-5, is DVKVTQSSRYLVKRTGEKVFLECVQDMDHENMFWYRQDPGLGLRLIYFSYDVKMKEKGDIPEGYSVSREKKERFSLILESASTNQTSMYLCASSDRTGAVQPQHFGDGTRLSIL.